Included here is one TCR beta chain sequence, with context. Its antigen is undetermined. Only in-frame clones appear in the TCRdb table, and some are missing; sequencing was by immunoSEQ multiplex PCR. The data show more than 95,000 clones, 90% seen once. The germline gives CDR1 SEHNR, CDR2 FQNEAQ (reference sequence). Between the trimmed V and J ends, which lost 1 base and 5 bases, there was a span of 8 bases. The CDR3 has 13 amino acids. This sample is part of a study of T cell responses to AZD1222 COVID-19 vaccine. Notes on the study in general: There were vaccine-associated CD4 TCRs across spike, dominant at 160-218 and 743-854.

The TCR originated in an adult in good health. The rearrangement links TRBV7-9 to TRBJ1-1; perhaps TRBD1 as D (5 bases). The sample consisted of peripheral blood, taken on day 0 of AZD1222 vaccination. The CDR3 sequence is CASSLGRVTEAFF. The CDR3 region has the DNA TGTGCCAGCAGCTTAGGCAGGGTTACTGAAGCTTTCTTT.